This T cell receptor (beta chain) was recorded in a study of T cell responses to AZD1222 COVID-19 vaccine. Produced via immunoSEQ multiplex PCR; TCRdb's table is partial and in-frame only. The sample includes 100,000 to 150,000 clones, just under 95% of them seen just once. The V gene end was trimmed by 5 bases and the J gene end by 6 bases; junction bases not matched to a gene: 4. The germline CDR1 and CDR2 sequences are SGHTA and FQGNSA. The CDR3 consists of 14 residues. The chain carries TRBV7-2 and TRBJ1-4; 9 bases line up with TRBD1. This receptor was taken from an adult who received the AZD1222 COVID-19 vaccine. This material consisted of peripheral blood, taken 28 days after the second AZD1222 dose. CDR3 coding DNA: TGTGCCAGCAGCCTGGGGACAGGGTATGAAAAACTGTTTTTT. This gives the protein CASSLGTGYEKLFF.